The next 24 T cell receptor beta chains were all read from a single sample in a study of graft-versus-host responses after intestinal transplantation. The data were produced by immunoSEQ multiplex PCR, yet TCRdb's version contains in-frame clones alone and is incomplete. In the table there are tens of thousands of clones, about 90% of which are singletons. Sample: PBMCs, taken approximately 120 days after intestinal transplantation. These receptors were taken from a human patient who received an intestinal transplant, so some T cells may come from the graft donor.

The chain is built from TRBV28 and TRBJ2-1, with 7 bases that match TRBD1. Trimming cost V 8 bases and J 2 bases; bases outside gene matches: 3. The CDR3 has 13 amino acids. Germline V lookup: CDR1 MDHEN, CDR2 SYDVKM. The CDR3 DNA is TGTGCCAGCTGGGACAGTCCCTACAATGAGCAGTTCTTC. Protein sequence: CASWDSPYNEQFF.

The V gene is TRBV6-5, the J gene TRBJ1-4, with 9 bases aligning to TRBD1. This CDR3 is built from 15 residues. Per the germline V gene, CDR1 is MNHEY and CDR2 is SVGAGI. The ends lost 0 bases at V and 7 bases at J; junction bases unmatched: 3. CDR3 region: CASSYSQGASEKLFF. In DNA, the CDR3 is TGTGCCAGCAGTTACTCACAGGGGGCGAGTGAAAAACTGTTTTTT.

This chain uses TRBV7-3 with TRBJ2-5; TRBD2 aligns across 7 bases. Germline assignment: CDR1 SGHTA and CDR2 FQGTGA. With V trimmed by 3 bases and J by 5 bases, 9 bases remained unmatched. The CDR3 sequence is 15 residues long. The CDR3 DNA reads as TGTGCCAGCAGCTTGACCAGCGGGGCGCGGGAGACCCAGTACTTC. Translated: CASSLTSGARETQYF.

Of note for this clone: The junction does not match germline at one end; this may be a read error. The chain has TRBV28 and TRBJ1-1; a possible D gene is TRBD1 (5 bases). The CDR3 loop spans 18 amino acids. Germline-derived CDR1 and CDR2 are MDHEN and SYDVKM. In DNA form, the CDR3 reads TGTGCCAGCAGTCCACCGGCCCCCAGACGGGGGTCAAACACTGAAGCTCTCTTT. It is translated as CASSPPAPRRGSNTEALF.

The chain employs TRBV5-1 and TRBJ2-5; TRBD1 might be the D (5 bases). From germline, CDR1 is SGHRS and CDR2 YFSETQ. V shed 1 base and J shed 2 bases, with 9 bases lying between them. The CDR3 loop spans 14 amino acids. DNA of the CDR3: TGCGCCAGCAGCTTGCAGGGATCGCAAGAGACCCAGTACTTC. Translation: CASSLQGSQETQYF.

V is TRBV11-2 and J is TRBJ2-7; TRBD1 agrees at 10 bases. Germline assignment: CDR1 SGHAT and CDR2 FQNNGV. V was clipped by 5 bases and J by 5 bases; unmatched bases: 6. The CDR3 runs 14 residues. The DNA of the CDR3 is TGTGCCAGCAGCCAGGACAGGGGGTCCCACGAGCAGTACTTC. Translated: CASSQDRGSHEQYF.

The gene calls are TRBV2 and TRBJ2-2, with D perhaps assigned TRBD1 or TRBD2 (5 bases each). Deletions cut 10 bases from V and 1 base from J, with 16 bases between. The CDR3 runs to 15 residues. Germline V lookup: CDR1 SNHLY, CDR2 FYNNEI. The CDR3 region is CAIHPRDGNTGELFF. The CDR3 DNA is TGTGCCATCCACCCCCGGGACGGGAACACCGGGGAGCTGTTTTTT.

This CDR3 is CASRGDRGSNSPLHF. The CDR3 region has the DNA TGCGCCAGCAGAGGGGACAGGGGGAGTAATTCACCCCTCCACTTT. The chain links TRBV5-1 to TRBJ1-6; 11 bases map to TRBD1. The germline V gene has CDR1 SGHRS and CDR2 YFSETQ. The CDR3 has 15 amino acids. V trimming: 5 bases; J trimming: 6 bases; junction bases outside the gene matches: 4.

CDR3 DNA sequence: TGTGCCAGCAGCTGGGGATCACAGGGAACAGATACGCAGTATTTT. This gives the protein CASSWGSQGTDTQYF. V gene TRBV28 combines with J gene TRBJ2-3; D is perhaps TRBD1 (6 bases). Germline-derived CDR1 and CDR2 are MDHEN and SYDVKM. V lost 6 bases to trimming and J lost 3 bases, with 16 bases between them. The CDR3 consists of 15 residues.

The chain uses TRBV30 and TRBJ2-6, with 9 bases matching TRBD1. This CDR3 contains 20 residues. The germline gives CDR1 GTSNPN, CDR2 SVGIG (reference sequence). V gave up 3 bases and J gave up 2 bases; unmatched junction bases: 17. The chain's CDR3 is CAWSASFTRDREAGANVLTF. The CDR3 DNA reads TGTGCCTGGAGCGCCTCATTCACTCGGGACAGGGAGGCTGGGGCCAACGTCCTGACTTTC.

This clone is a singleton in its sample. The rearrangement joins TRBV5-4 to TRBJ2-1; D uncertain. V was shortened by 4 bases and J by 5 bases, with 16 bases between the two germline ends. Looked up from germline, CDR1 is SGHNT and CDR2 is YYREEE (reference sequence). The CDR3 contains 15 residues. The CDR3, as DNA: TGTGCCAGCAGCCCGGTCGTCTCTAGGAACAATGAGCAGTTCTTC. This codes for CASSPVVSRNNEQFF.

This chain joins TRBV27 and TRBJ1-1; D may be TRBD1 (5 bases). Trimming cost V 4 bases and J 1 base, with 7 bases left between them. Germline V gene data show CDR1 as MNHEY and CDR2 as SMNVEV (reference sequence). The length of the CDR3 is 13 residues. DNA for the CDR3: TGTGCCAGCAGTTCCACAGGGAACACTGAAGCTTTCTTT. This codes for CASSSTGNTEAFF.

The chain has TRBV4-1 and TRBJ1-2; no firm D call. Between the trimmed V and J ends, which lost 4 bases and 8 bases, there was a span of 14 bases. This CDR3 has 13 amino acids. Germline V gene data show CDR1 as MGHRA and CDR2 as YSYEKL. CDR3 sequence reads: CASSPGFPEGYTF. CDR3 nucleotide sequence: TGCGCCAGCAGCCCCGGATTCCCGGAGGGCTACACCTTC.

V gene TRBV28 combines with J gene TRBJ2-4; 7 bases are a match to TRBD1. CDR1 is MDHEN and CDR2 is SYDVKM in the germline V gene. The CDR3 loop spans 15 amino acids. Trimming cost V 4 bases and J 3 bases; bases outside gene matches: 6. The CDR3: CASSSNRGVKNIQYF. The CDR3 nucleotides are TGTGCCAGCAGTTCCAACAGGGGAGTCAAAAACATTCAGTACTTC.

For the CDR3, the DNA is TGCGCCAGCAGCCGGCCGAGGATTTCAATCAATGAGCAGTTCTTC. This encodes CASSRPRISINEQFF. The V gene is TRBV5-1, the J gene TRBJ2-1; D unclear. Deletions cut 4 bases from V and 6 bases from J, with 17 bases between. The CDR3 extends over 15 amino acids. Germline values: CDR1 SGHRS, CDR2 YFSETQ.

This clone has just one count. The chain is built from TRBV27 and TRBJ2-7; D uncertain. The ends were cut back, 6 bases at V and 0 bases at J, with 9 bases in the middle. The CDR3 is made up of 13 amino acids. In germline, CDR1 is MNHEY, CDR2 SMNVEV (reference sequence). The CDR3 sequence is CASSYTFSYEQYF. DNA of the CDR3: TGTGCCAGCAGCTACACTTTCTCCTACGAGCAGTACTTC.

V is TRBV6-5 and J is TRBJ1-2; 8 bases agree with TRBD1. The CDR3 is 14 amino acids. Germline-derived CDR1 and CDR2 are MNHEY and SVGAGI. V lost 5 bases, J lost 4 bases, and 6 bases stayed unmatched. The CDR3 here is CASSPGTGPYGYTF. The CDR3 DNA reads TGTGCCAGCAGTCCCGGGACAGGACCCTATGGCTACACCTTC.

The genes are TRBV9 and TRBJ2-7, with D maybe TRBD2 (5 bases). Germline assignment: CDR1 SGDLS and CDR2 YYNGEE. Trimming took 0 bases from V and 2 from J, leaving 12 bases between them. This CDR3 is 15 amino acids long. The CDR3 is CASSVEREGPYEQYF. The CDR3 bases are TGTGCCAGCAGCGTAGAACGGGAAGGTCCCTACGAGCAGTACTTC.

The V gene is TRBV18, the J gene TRBJ1-6, with unresolved D. The CDR3 extends over 15 amino acids. V was pared by 3 bases and J by 1 base, with 7 bases between. The germline CDR1 and CDR2 sequences are KGHSH and LQKENI. The CDR3 reads CASSPSVSYNSPLHF. As DNA, the CDR3 is TGTGCCAGCTCACCTTCAGTTTCCTATAATTCACCCCTCCACTTT.

The chain is built from TRBV7-9 and TRBJ1-1; TRBD1 is a possible D gene (6 bases). Trimming left V 1 base short and J 9 bases short, with 15 bases between. CDR3 length: 14 amino acids. The germline CDR1 and CDR2 sequences are SEHNR and FQNEAQ (reference sequence). The CDR3 DNA reads as TGTGCCAGCAGCTTAGGCACAGGGAGCGCCAAAGCTTTCTTT. Its protein product is CASSLGTGSAKAFF.

The rearrangement links TRBV7-2 to TRBJ2-3; possibly TRBD2 for D (5 bases). Germline loops: CDR1 SGHTA, CDR2 FQGNSA. V shed 2 bases and J shed 0 bases, with 6 bases lying between them. The CDR3 is made up of 14 amino acids. CDR3 bases: TGTGCCAGCAGCTTAAGGACTAGCACAGATACGCAGTATTTT. Its protein product is CASSLRTSTDTQYF. Using reference TRBV7-2 and TRBJ2-3 for the parts outside the CDR3, the full variable domain is GAGVSQSPSNKVTEKGKDVELRCDPISGHTALYWYRQSLGQGLEFLIYFQGNSAPDKSGLPSDRFSAERTGGSVSTLTIQRTQQEDSAVYLCASSLRTSTDTQYFGPGTRLTVL.

V and J are TRBV7-2 and TRBJ2-3, with 7 nucleotides matching TRBD1. The CDR3 is made up of 14 amino acids. The germline gives CDR1 SGHTA, CDR2 FQGNSA. J was trimmed by 2 bases and V by 5 bases; bases with no gene match: 4. For the CDR3, the DNA is TGTGCCAGCAGCCTCGGGACAGTCACAGATACGCAGTATTTT. Translated, it gives CASSLGTVTDTQYF.

The chain carries TRBV5-1 and TRBJ2-7; 9 bases align to TRBD1. Trimming removed 2 bases from V and 7 bases from J; junction bases left unmatched: 7. The CDR3 has 14 residues. Germline V lookup: CDR1 SGHRS, CDR2 YFSETQ. CDR3 DNA: TGCGCCAGCAGCTTACAGGGGGCTCTTGATGAGCAGTACTTC. Translation: CASSLQGALDEQYF.

This clone was detected only a few times. The chain employs TRBV4-1 and TRBJ2-1; 13 positions agree with TRBD2. Germline CDR1 is MGHRA and CDR2 is YSYEKL. This CDR3 is built from 16 residues. The trim removed 4 bases at V and 4 bases at J, leaving 4 bases unmatched. CDR3 sequence: CASSPPGLAGYNEQFF. In nucleotides, the CDR3 is TGCGCCAGCAGCCCTCCGGGACTAGCGGGGTACAATGAGCAGTTCTTC.